This T cell receptor beta chain was captured in a study of blood T cell repertoires in COVID-19. Study overall: Acute and convalescent COVID-19 specimens originated in the United States, Italy and Spain. From T cells, B-cell-depleted T cells, or PBMCs came the material, which was cDNA or gDNA.

The germline V and J ends were trimmed by 10 bases and 6 bases, with 15 bases remaining between them. The CDR3 runs 12 residues. The germline V gene encodes CDR1 ENHRY and CDR2 SYGVKD. In the original processing: Researchers report that nucleated cell counts were estimated from reference gene primer amplification. The protocol was immunoSEQ multiplex PCR, while the TCRdb copy is restricted to in-frame clones and leaves out a portion. V and J calls and clone size are given by that table; D and trimming were obtained from the DNA. The data show about 36,000 clones, around four fifths seen once. This chain uses TRBV10-3 with TRBJ1-1; possible D gene TRBD1, 6 bases. This TCR derives from a man aged 65 to 79 with acute or convalescent COVID-19. What was sequenced was peripheral blood. This chain's CDR3 is CANGEGGSEAFF. CDR3 nucleotide sequence: TGTGCCAACGGGGAAGGGGGTTCTGAAGCTTTCTTT.